This T cell receptor (beta chain) was recovered during a study of Ad26.COV2.S vaccination and SARS-CoV-2 variants. Indicated treatment: roughly 19 received Ad26.COV2.S at low or high dose, single or two shots; 5 received placebo; per-sample allocation not given. The study sampled participants on day 63 after the first vaccine or placebo injection. TCRdb's table, derived via immunoSEQ multiplex PCR, lists solely in-frame clones and lacks some. Here the sample spans about 350,000 clones, about 88% being singletons. The V and J ends lost 1 base and 2 bases respectively, with 14 bases between them. The germline gives CDR1 SGHAT, CDR2 FQNNGV. The CDR3 runs 16 residues.

This sample comprised peripheral blood, obtained in a trial of Ad26.COV2.S vaccine versus placebo. V is TRBV11-2 and J is TRBJ1-1; D is undetermined. This receptor was taken from a person between 18 and 59 years old who received the Ad26.COV2.S COVID-19 vaccine or a placebo. In DNA form, the CDR3 reads TGTGCCAGCAGCTTAGTTGAGGTGCTAGAAAACACTGAAGCTTTCTTT. Protein product: CASSLVEVLENTEAFF. The full variable domain, rest sourced from reference TRBV11-2 and TRBJ1-1, is EAGVAQSPRYKIIEKRQSVAFWCNPISGHATLYWYQQILGQGPKLLIQFQNNGVVDDSQLPKDRFSAERLKGVDSTLKIQPAKLEDSAVYLCASSLVEVLENTEAFFGQGTRLTVV.